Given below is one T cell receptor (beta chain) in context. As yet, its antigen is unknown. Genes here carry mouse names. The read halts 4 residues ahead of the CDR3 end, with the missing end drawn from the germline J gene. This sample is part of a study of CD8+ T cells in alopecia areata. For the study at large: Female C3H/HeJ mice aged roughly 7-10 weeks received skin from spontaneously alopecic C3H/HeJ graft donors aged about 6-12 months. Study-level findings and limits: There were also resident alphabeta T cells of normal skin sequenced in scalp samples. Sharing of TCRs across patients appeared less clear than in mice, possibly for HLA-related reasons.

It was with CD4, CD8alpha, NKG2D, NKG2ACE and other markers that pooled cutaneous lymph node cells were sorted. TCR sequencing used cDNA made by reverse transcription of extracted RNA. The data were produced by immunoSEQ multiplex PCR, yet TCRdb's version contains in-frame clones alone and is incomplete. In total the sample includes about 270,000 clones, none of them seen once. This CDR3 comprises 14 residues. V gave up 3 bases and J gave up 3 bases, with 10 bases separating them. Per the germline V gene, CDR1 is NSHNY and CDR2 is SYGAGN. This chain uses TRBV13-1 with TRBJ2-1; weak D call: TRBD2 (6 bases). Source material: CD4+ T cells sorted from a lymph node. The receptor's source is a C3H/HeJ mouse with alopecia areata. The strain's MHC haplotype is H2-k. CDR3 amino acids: CASSGRDFYAEQFF. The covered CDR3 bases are TGTGCCAGCAGTGGCCGGGACTTCTATGCT.